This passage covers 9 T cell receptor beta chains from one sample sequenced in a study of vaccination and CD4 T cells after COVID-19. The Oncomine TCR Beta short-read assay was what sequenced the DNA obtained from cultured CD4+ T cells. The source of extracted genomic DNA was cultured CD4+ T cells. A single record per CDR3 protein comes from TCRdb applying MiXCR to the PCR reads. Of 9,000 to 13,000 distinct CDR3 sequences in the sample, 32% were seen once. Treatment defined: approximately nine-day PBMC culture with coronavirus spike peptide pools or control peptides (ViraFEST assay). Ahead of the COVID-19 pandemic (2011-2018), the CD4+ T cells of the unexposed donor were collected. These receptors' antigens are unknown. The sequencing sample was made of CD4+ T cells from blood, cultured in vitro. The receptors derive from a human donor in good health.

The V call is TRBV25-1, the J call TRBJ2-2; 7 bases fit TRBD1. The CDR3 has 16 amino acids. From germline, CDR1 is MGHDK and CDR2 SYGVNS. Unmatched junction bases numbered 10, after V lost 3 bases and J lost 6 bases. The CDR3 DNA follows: TGTGCCAGCAGTGACCATGCCCTAGGACAGGCCGGGGAGCTGTTTTTT. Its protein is CASSDHALGQAGELFF.

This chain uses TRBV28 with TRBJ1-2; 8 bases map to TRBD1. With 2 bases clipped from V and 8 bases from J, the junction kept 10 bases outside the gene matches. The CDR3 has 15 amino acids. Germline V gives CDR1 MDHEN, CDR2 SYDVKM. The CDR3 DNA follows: TGTGCCAGCAGTTTACTGGCCCCAGGGGGCCAGGGCTACACCTTC. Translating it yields CASSLLAPGGQGYTF.

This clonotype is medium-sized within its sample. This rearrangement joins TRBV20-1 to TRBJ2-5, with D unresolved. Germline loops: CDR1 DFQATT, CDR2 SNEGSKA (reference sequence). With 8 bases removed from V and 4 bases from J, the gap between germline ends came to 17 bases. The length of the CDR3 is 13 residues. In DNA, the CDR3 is TGCAGTCCAAGAAAAGGAGTTGCAGAGACCCAGTACTTC. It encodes CSPRKGVAETQYF.

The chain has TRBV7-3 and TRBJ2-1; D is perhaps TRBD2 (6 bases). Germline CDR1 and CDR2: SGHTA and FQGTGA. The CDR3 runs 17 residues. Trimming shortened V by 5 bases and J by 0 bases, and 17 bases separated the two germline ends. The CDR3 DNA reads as TGTGCCAGCAGCCGGGACTTTTCGGGGTACTCCTACAATGAGCAGTTCTTC. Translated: CASSRDFSGYSYNEQFF.

The CDR3 nucleotides read TGTGCCAGCAGCGGCCGGACAGGGGCGGCTAACTATGGCTACACCTTC. Translation: CASSGRTGAANYGYTF. The chain carries TRBV9 and TRBJ1-2; 9 bases match TRBD1. The CDR3 loop spans 16 amino acids. Germline loops: CDR1 SGDLS, CDR2 YYNGEE. With V trimmed by 3 bases and J by 0 bases, 6 bases remained unmatched.

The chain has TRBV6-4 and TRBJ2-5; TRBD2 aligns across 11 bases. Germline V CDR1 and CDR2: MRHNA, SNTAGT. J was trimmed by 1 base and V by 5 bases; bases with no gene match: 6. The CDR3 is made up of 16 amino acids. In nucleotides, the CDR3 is TGTGCCAGCAGTCCCTCTACTAGCGGGGGCCAAGAGACCCAGTACTTC. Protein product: CASSPSTSGGQETQYF.

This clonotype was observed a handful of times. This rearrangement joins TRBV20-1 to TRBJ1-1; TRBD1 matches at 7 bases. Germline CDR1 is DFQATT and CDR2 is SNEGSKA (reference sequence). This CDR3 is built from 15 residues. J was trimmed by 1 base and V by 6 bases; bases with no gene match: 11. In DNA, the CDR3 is TGCAGTGCGCCTAGACAGGGACTCTCGAACACTGAAGCTTTCTTT. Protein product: CSAPRQGLSNTEAFF.

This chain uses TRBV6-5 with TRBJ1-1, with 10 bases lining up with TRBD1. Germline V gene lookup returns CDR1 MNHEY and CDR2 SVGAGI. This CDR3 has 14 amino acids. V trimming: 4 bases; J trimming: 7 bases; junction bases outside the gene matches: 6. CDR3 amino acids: CASSSGTGVVEAFF. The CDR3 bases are TGTGCCAGCAGTTCCGGGACAGGGGTTGTTGAAGCTTTCTTT.

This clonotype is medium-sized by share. The CDR3 bases are TGTGCCAGTAGTAAGGACCCGAGCTCCTACGAGCAGTACTTC. Its translation: CASSKDPSSYEQYF. This chain joins TRBV19 and TRBJ2-7; D not certain. The CDR3 sequence is 14 residues long. Germline V gene sequence: CDR1 LNHDA, CDR2 SQIVND (reference sequence). V shed 4 bases and J shed 0 bases, with 10 bases lying between them.